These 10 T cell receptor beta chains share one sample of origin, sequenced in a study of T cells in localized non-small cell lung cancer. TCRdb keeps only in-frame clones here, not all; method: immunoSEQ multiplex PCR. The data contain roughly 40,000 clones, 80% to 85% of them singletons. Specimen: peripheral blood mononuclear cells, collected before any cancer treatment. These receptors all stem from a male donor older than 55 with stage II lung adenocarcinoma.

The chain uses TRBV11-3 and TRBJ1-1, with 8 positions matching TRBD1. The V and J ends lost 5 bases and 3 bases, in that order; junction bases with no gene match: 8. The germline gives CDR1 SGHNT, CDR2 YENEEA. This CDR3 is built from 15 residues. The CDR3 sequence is CASSPGQVGDTEAFF. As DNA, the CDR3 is TGTGCCAGCAGCCCGGGACAGGTTGGGGACACTGAAGCTTTCTTT.

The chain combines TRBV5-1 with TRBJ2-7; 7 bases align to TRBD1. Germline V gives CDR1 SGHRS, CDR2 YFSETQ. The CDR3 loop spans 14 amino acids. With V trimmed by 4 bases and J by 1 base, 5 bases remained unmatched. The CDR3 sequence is CASSERQGSYEQYF. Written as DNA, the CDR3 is TGCGCCAGCAGCGAAAGACAGGGTTCCTACGAGCAGTACTTC. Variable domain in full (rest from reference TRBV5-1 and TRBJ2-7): KAGVTQTPRYLIKTRGQQVTLSCSPISGHRSVSWYQQTPGQGLQFLFEYFSETQRNKGNFPGRFSGRQFSNSRSEMNVSTLELGDSALYLCASSERQGSYEQYFGPGTRLTVT.

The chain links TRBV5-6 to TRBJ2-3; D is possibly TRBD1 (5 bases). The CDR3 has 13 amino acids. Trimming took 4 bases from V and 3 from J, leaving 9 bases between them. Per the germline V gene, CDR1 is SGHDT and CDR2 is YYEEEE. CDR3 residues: CASSTTGTDTQYF. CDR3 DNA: TGTGCCAGCAGCACTACAGGTACAGATACGCAGTATTTT.

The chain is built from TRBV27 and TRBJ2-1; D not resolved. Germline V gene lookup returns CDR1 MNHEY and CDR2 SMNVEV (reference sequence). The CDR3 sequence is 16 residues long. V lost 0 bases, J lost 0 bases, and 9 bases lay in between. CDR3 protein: CASSLSTASSYNEQFF. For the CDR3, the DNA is TGTGCCAGCAGTTTATCCACCGCTAGCTCCTACAATGAGCAGTTCTTC.

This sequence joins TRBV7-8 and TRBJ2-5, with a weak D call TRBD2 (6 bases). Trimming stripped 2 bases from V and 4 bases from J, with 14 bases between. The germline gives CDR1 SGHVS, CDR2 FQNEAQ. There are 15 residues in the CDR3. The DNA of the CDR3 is TGTGCCAGCAGCTTATCGGGAGCTTCGGGAGAGACCCAGTACTTC. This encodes CASSLSGASGETQYF.

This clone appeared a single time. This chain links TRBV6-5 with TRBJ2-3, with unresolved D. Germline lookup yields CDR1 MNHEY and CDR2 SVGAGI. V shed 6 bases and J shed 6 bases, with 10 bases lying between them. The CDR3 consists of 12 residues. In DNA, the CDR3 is TGTGCCAGCAGGCGCGACACGGATACGCAGTATTTT. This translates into CASRRDTDTQYF.

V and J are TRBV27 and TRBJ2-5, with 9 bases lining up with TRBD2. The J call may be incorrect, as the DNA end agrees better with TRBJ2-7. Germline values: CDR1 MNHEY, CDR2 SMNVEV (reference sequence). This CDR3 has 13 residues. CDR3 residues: CASSFSGSYEQYF. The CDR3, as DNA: TGTGCCAGCAGTTTTAGCGGGAGCTACGAGCAGTACTTC.

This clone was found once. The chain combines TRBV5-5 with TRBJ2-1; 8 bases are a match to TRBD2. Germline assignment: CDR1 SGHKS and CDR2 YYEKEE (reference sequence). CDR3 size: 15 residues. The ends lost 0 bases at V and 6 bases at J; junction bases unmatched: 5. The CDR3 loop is CASSLVAGSGNEQFF. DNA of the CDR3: TGTGCCAGCAGCTTGGTAGCGGGGTCCGGCAATGAGCAGTTCTTC.

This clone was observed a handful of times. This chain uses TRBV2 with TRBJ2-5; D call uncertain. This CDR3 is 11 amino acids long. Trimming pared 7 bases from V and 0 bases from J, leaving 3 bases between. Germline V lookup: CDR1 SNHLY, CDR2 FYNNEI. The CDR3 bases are TGTGCCAGCAAGTACCAAGAGACCCAGTACTTC. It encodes CASKYQETQYF.

The CDR3 sequence is CASSFRQGGIDEQYF. The CDR3 region has the DNA TGTGCCAGCAGCTTCCGACAGGGAGGTATCGACGAGCAGTACTTC. The chain joins TRBV7-9 to TRBJ2-7, with D possibly matching TRBD1 (7 bases). This CDR3 has 15 amino acids. The V end was cut by 3 bases, the J end by 5 bases, with 17 bases between. Germline CDR1 and CDR2: SEHNR and FQNEAQ (reference sequence). Using reference TRBV7-9 and TRBJ2-7 for the parts outside the CDR3, the full variable domain is DTGVSQNPRHKITKRGQNVTFRCDPISEHNRLYWYRQTLGQGPEFLTYFQNEAQLEKSRLLSDRFSAERPKGSFSTLEIQRTEQGDSAMYLCASSFRQGGIDEQYFGPGTRLTVT.